The 29 T cell receptor beta chains below come from one sample, sequenced in a study of cytomegalovirus exposure and HLA in healthy donors. PCR amplification relied on 60 Vbeta primers (plus 13 Jbeta primers). The data were produced by immunoSEQ multiplex PCR, yet TCRdb's version contains in-frame clones alone and is incomplete. Of 120,000 to 150,000 clones listed, roughly four fifths were seen once; the top ten hold under 2%. Input material: PBMCs. Receptors were obtained from a female donor in good health and CMV-seronegative.

V usage is TRBV27 and J usage is TRBJ2-5; TRBD1 aligns across 7 bases. The J call may be mistaken, given a closer DNA end match to TRBJ2-7. Germline-derived CDR1 and CDR2 are MNHEY and SMNVEV (reference sequence). The CDR3 is made up of 13 amino acids. CDR3 residues: CATSGDSAYEQYF. CDR3 in DNA: TGTGCGACCAGTGGGGACAGCGCCTACGAGCAGTACTTC.

This clone came up once. The V and J genes are TRBV6-1 and TRBJ1-2; D perhaps matches TRBD1 (5 bases). The V end lost 5 bases, the J end lost 8 bases, and 15 bases lay between the germline ends. CDR1 and CDR2 from the germline V gene are MNHNS and SASEGT. The CDR3 runs to 13 residues. The CDR3 coding sequence is TGTGCCAGCAGTCTGGACCAGGGATACGGCTACACCTTC. Amino acid sequence: CASSLDQGYGYTF.

J is TRBJ2-7 and V is TRBV27; 12 bases fit TRBD1. Germline assignment: CDR1 MNHEY and CDR2 SMNVEV (reference sequence). The CDR3 is made up of 14 amino acids. With V trimmed by 5 bases and J by 7 bases, 6 bases remained unmatched. The CDR3 is CASSAGTGGREQYF. The CDR3 DNA sequence: TGTGCCAGCAGTGCCGGGACAGGGGGCCGTGAGCAGTACTTC.

V and J are TRBV19 and TRBJ2-5; 12 bases are a match to TRBD1. The junction had 6 bases not matched to a gene; V was cut back by 3 bases and J by 4 bases. The germline V gene encodes CDR1 LNHDA and CDR2 SQIVND (reference sequence). The CDR3 is 16 residues long. The CDR3 coding sequence is TGTGCCAGTAGTATCCTAACGGGACAGGGGGCAGAGACCCAGTACTTC. It translates to CASSILTGQGAETQYF.

This clone has just one count. Because it lacks the conserved phenylalanine or tryptophan at the end, this CDR3 is likely a read error. The chain recombines TRBV7-9 with TRBJ1-2; no clear D. The CDR3 consists of 13 residues. The V and J ends lost 1 base and 4 bases respectively, with 7 bases between them. Germline lookup yields CDR1 SEHNR and CDR2 FQNEAQ (reference sequence). The CDR3 nucleotides are TGTGCCAGCAGCTTAGACGGGTCCTATGGCTACACCCTC. Translated, it gives CASSLDGSYGYTL.

The genes are TRBV5-4 and TRBJ2-7; D is possibly TRBD1 (5 bases). V shed 6 bases and J shed 3 bases, with 13 bases lying between them. CDR3 length equals 13 residues. Germline CDR1 reads SGHNT; CDR2 reads YYREEE (reference sequence). The CDR3 loop reads CASNDRKGYEQYF. CDR3 nucleotides: TGTGCCAGCAACGACAGAAAGGGCTACGAGCAGTACTTC.

The chain recombines TRBV28 with TRBJ1-2; TRBD1 might be the D (6 bases). V lost 10 bases and J lost 5, with 14 bases in between. The CDR3 has 12 residues. Germline V gene data show CDR1 as MDHEN and CDR2 as SYDVKM. The CDR3 is CATRGGIYGYTF. DNA of the CDR3: TGTGCCACCCGAGGGGGAATTTATGGCTACACCTTC.

This clone was observed a few times. The V gene is TRBV6-5, the J gene TRBJ2-1, with 9 bases that match TRBD1. Losses at the gene ends were 5 bases for V and 8 bases for J; bases not matched to a gene: 7. This CDR3 comprises 14 residues. Per germline, CDR1 MNHEY and CDR2 SVGAGI. CDR3 nucleotide sequence: TGTGCCAGCAGTCCGGGACAGGGTATTTATGAGCAGTTCTTC. Its protein product is CASSPGQGIYEQFF.

This clone was counted a few times. The CDR3 loop reads CASSHAGNGDTEAFF. CDR3 nucleotide sequence: TGTGCCAGCAGCCACGCAGGGAATGGGGACACTGAAGCTTTCTTT. The V gene is TRBV7-9, the J gene TRBJ1-1; D might be TRBD1 (5 bases). The V and J ends lost 5 bases and 3 bases respectively, with 16 bases between them. This CDR3 is built from 15 residues. Germline values: CDR1 SEHNR, CDR2 FQNEAQ (reference sequence).

The rearrangement links TRBV6-6 to TRBJ1-2; D not resolved. V was clipped by 4 bases and J by 6 bases, with 9 bases between them. Germline V gene lookup returns CDR1 MNHNY and CDR2 SVGAGI (reference sequence). This CDR3 comprises 12 residues. This CDR3 is CASSSHRDGYTF. CDR3 DNA sequence: TGTGCCAGCAGTTCTCATCGGGATGGCTACACCTTC.

The chain joins TRBV6-1 to TRBJ2-5; a possible D gene is TRBD1 (5 bases). The assigned J gene may be wrong: the sequence end matches TRBJ2-7 better. The CDR3 covers 12 residues. Germline V gives CDR1 MNHNS, CDR2 SASEGT. CDR3 in DNA: TGTGCCAGCAGTCCGACAGAGGCCGAGCAGTACTTC. Translating gives CASSPTEAEQYF.

This clone has a handful of counts. The chain couples TRBV19 to TRBJ2-1, with 10 positions matching TRBD2. This CDR3 is built from 15 residues. Germline V gene data show CDR1 as LNHDA and CDR2 as SQIVND (reference sequence). The trim removed 3 bases at V and 4 bases at J, leaving 3 bases unmatched. The CDR3 DNA is TGTGCCAGTAGTATCCCGACTAGCGGGTACAATGAGCAGTTCTTC. Translation: CASSIPTSGYNEQFF.

This clone was observed a handful of times. The J gene is TRBJ1-1, the V gene TRBV5-1; TRBD1 matches at 8 bases. The trim removed 4 bases at V and 5 bases at J, leaving 10 bases unmatched. CDR1 and CDR2 (germline): SGHRS, YFSETQ. This CDR3 has 15 residues. CDR3 coding DNA: TGCGCCAGCAGCGGAAACCAGGGGGCAAAAACTGAAGCTTTCTTT. Protein: CASSGNQGAKTEAFF.

This clone was detected only a few times. The rearrangement uses TRBV7-9 and TRBJ1-3; D perhaps matches TRBD1 (5 bases). Trimming pared 4 bases from V and 7 bases from J, leaving 20 bases between. The CDR3 length is 16 residues. Germline V gene data show CDR1 as SEHNR and CDR2 as FQNEAQ (reference sequence). The CDR3 DNA reads as TGTGCCAGCAGCTGGCTTGGGACGGGAGACCCGAACACCATATATTTT. Encoded protein: CASSWLGTGDPNTIYF.

This sequence joins TRBV6-1 and TRBJ1-4; TRBD1 is a possible D gene (5 bases). The CDR3 has 15 amino acids. CDR1 and CDR2 (germline): MNHNS, SASEGT. Trimming left V 3 bases short and J 1 base short, with 9 bases between. CDR3: CASSDQGGTNEKLFF. The CDR3 coding sequence is TGTGCCAGCAGTGATCAGGGCGGAACTAATGAAAAACTGTTTTTT.

This clone was seen only a few times. The V gene is TRBV18, the J gene TRBJ2-6, with D possibly being TRBD1 (6 bases). This CDR3 spans 18 amino acids. V shed 4 bases and J shed 1 base, with 17 bases lying between them. Per the germline V gene, CDR1 is KGHSH and CDR2 is LQKENI. CDR3 sequence reads: CASSQLGQLLSGANVLTF. For the CDR3, the DNA is TGTGCCAGCTCACAATTAGGACAGTTATTGTCTGGGGCCAACGTCCTGACTTTC.

This chain connects TRBV9 to TRBJ2-7; D is perhaps TRBD1 (6 bases). The CDR3 extends over 14 amino acids. Trimming removed 0 bases at V and 2 bases at J, with 9 bases between. CDR1 and CDR2 from the germline V gene are SGDLS and YYNGEE. The CDR3 nucleotides are TGTGCCAGCAGCGTAGGTCAGGGGACCTACGAGCAGTACTTC. Translating gives CASSVGQGTYEQYF.

The chain recombines TRBV4-1 with TRBJ2-7; 9 bases map to TRBD2. The trim removed 0 bases at V and 2 bases at J, leaving 5 bases unmatched. This CDR3 region has 16 residues. Germline V gives CDR1 MGHRA, CDR2 YSYEKL. The CDR3 loop reads CASSQETSGLTYEQYF. The CDR3, as DNA: TGCGCCAGCAGCCAAGAAACTAGCGGGCTGACCTACGAGCAGTACTTC.

The genes are TRBV7-6 and TRBJ1-1, with 12 bases matching TRBD1. CDR1 is SGHVS, CDR2 FNYEAQ, per germline. CDR3 length equals 17 residues. V dropped 5 bases and J dropped 2; count of bases not matched to a gene: 9. The CDR3 spells CASSPRGTGGFNTEAFF. In nucleotides, the CDR3 is TGTGCCAGCAGCCCTCGTGGGACAGGGGGCTTCAACACTGAAGCTTTCTTT.

This clone was observed a few times. The CDR3 DNA is TGTGCCACCACCCCGGGGGGGAATGACGAGCAGTACTTC. Its protein is CATTPGGNDEQYF. The chain is built from TRBV7-9 and TRBJ2-7; 8 bases line up with TRBD2. Trimming cost V 10 bases and J 5 bases; bases outside gene matches: 10. The CDR3 has 13 amino acids. From germline, CDR1 is SEHNR and CDR2 FQNEAQ (reference sequence).

The gene calls are TRBV7-9 and TRBJ2-3, with TRBD1 identical over 7 bases. Trimming took 5 bases from V and 9 from J; bases not matched to a gene: 14. The CDR3 has 15 amino acids. Germline CDR1 is SEHNR and CDR2 is FQNEAQ (reference sequence). For the CDR3, the DNA is TGTGCCAGCAGCCCCGACCGTGCTAACAGGGGAACGCAGTATTTT. This codes for CASSPDRANRGTQYF.

The chain is built from TRBV4-2 and TRBJ2-7; D gene uncertain. The germline V gene encodes CDR1 LGHNA and CDR2 YNFKEQ. The CDR3 extends over 12 amino acids. Trimming removed 3 bases at V and 5 bases at J, with 8 bases between. The CDR3 loop reads CASSQELDEQYF. CDR3 bases: TGTGCCAGCAGCCAGGAGCTGGACGAGCAGTACTTC.

This clone has a handful of counts. The chain has TRBV2 and TRBJ2-2; TRBD2 matches at 7 bases. The CDR3 loop spans 14 amino acids. Germline trimming cut 6 bases from V and 3 bases from J; bases unmatched to any gene: 4. Germline V CDR1 and CDR2: SNHLY, FYNNEI. In DNA form, the CDR3 reads TGTGCCAGCAGCCAACGGGGGGACACCGGGGAGCTGTTTTTT. Its translation is CASSQRGDTGELFF.

The V call is TRBV27, the J call TRBJ1-5; possible D gene TRBD1, 5 bases. Germline lookup yields CDR1 MNHEY and CDR2 SMNVEV (reference sequence). The V end lost 5 bases, the J end lost 3 bases, and 11 bases lay between the germline ends. The CDR3 length is 14 residues. DNA of the CDR3: TGTGCCAGCAGTCTAGACAGTGTCAATCAGCCCCAGCATTTT. Its translation: CASSLDSVNQPQHF.

The rearrangement uses TRBV7-9 and TRBJ1-5; 9 positions agree with TRBD1. Looked up from germline, CDR1 is SEHNR and CDR2 is FQNEAQ (reference sequence). V lost 1 base, J lost 5 bases, and 3 bases stayed unmatched. The CDR3 loop spans 15 amino acids. The CDR3 DNA is TGTGCCAGCAGCTTAGGCAGGACAGGGGATCAGCCCCAGCATTTT. It encodes CASSLGRTGDQPQHF.

This rearrangement joins TRBV2 to TRBJ1-1; D might be TRBD1 (5 bases). Germline loops: CDR1 SNHLY, CDR2 FYNNEI. This CDR3 has 14 amino acids. Trimming took off 6 bases at V and 0 bases at J, with 11 bases between the two ends. CDR3 sequence: CASRVQGLNTEAFF. In nucleotides, the CDR3 is TGTGCCAGCAGGGTCCAGGGATTGAACACTGAAGCTTTCTTT.

Turning to this clone: This same CDR3 is encoded by further DNA sequences in the sample. CDR3: CASGLPTTAHIQYF. CDR3 sequence (DNA): TGTGCTAGTGGCTTGCCGACGACAGCACACATTCAGTACTTC. This rearrangement joins TRBV12-5 to TRBJ2-4; D may be TRBD1 (5 bases). Trimming cost V 6 bases and J 8 bases, with 17 bases left between them. There are 14 residues in the CDR3. From germline, CDR1 is LGHNT and CDR2 FRNRAP.

This clone occurred once. The chain employs TRBV6-5 and TRBJ1-2; a weak D match, TRBD1 (6 bases). V was cut by 2 bases and J by 7 bases, with 11 bases left in between. This CDR3 contains 13 residues. The germline V gene has CDR1 MNHEY and CDR2 SVGAGI. The CDR3: CASSYVLGGGYTF. As DNA, the CDR3 is TGTGCCAGCAGTTACGTTCTAGGGGGTGGCTACACCTTC.

The chain employs TRBV30 and TRBJ2-6; D possibly corresponds to TRBD1 (6 bases). Trimming stripped 4 bases from V and 3 bases from J, with 19 bases between. Looked up from germline, CDR1 is GTSNPN and CDR2 is SVGIG (reference sequence). CDR3 length equals 17 residues. The CDR3 sequence is CAWTPVGARRGANVLTF. DNA of the CDR3: TGTGCCTGGACCCCCGTGGGGGCGAGGCGTGGGGCCAACGTCCTGACTTTC.